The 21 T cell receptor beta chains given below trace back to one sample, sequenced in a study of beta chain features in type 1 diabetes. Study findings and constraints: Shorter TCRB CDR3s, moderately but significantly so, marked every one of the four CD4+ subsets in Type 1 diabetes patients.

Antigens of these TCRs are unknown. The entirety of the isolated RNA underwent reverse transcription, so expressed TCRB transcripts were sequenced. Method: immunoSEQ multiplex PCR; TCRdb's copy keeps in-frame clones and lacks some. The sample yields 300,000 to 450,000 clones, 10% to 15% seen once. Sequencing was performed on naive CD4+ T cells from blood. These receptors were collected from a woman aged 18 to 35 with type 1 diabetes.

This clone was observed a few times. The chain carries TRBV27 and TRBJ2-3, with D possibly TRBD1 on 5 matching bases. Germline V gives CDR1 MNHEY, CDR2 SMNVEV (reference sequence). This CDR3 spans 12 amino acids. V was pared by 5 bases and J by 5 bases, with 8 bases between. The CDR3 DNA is TGTGCCAGCAGTCCCAGGGAAGATACGCAGTATTTT. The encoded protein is CASSPREDTQYF.

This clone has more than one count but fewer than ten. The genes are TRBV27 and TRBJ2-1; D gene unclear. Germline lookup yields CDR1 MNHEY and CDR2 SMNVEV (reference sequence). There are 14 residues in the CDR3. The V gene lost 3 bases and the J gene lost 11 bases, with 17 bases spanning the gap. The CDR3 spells CASSLRPYRDQQFF. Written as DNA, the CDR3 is TGTGCCAGCAGTTTGCGACCATACAGAGACCAGCAGTTCTTC.

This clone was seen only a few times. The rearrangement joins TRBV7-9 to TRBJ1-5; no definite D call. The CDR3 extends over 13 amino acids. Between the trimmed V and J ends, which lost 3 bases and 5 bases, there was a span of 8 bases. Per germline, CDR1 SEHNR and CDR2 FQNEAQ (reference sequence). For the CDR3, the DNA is TGTGCCAGCAGCTTTCTCGCGGATCAGCCCCAGCATTTT. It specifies CASSFLADQPQHF.

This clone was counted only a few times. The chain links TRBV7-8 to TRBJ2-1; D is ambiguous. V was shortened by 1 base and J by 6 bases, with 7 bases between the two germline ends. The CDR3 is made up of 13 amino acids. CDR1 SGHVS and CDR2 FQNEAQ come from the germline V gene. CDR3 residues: CASSLDLSNEQFF. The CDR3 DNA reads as TGTGCCAGCAGCTTAGACCTAAGCAATGAGCAGTTCTTC.

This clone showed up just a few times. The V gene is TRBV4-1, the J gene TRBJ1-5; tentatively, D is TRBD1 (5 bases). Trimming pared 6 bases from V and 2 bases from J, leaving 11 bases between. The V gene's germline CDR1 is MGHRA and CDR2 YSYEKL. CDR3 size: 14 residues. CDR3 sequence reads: CASRKDSGNQPQHF. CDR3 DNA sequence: TGCGCCAGCAGAAAAGACAGTGGCAATCAGCCCCAGCATTTT.

CDR3 DNA: TGCGCCAGCAGTGTCGACATACTTAAAAAGGAGCAGTTCTTC. This translates into CASSVDILKKEQFF. The chain carries TRBV5-1 and TRBJ2-1; D ambiguous. Germline V gene lookup returns CDR1 SGHRS and CDR2 YFSETQ. The CDR3 totals 14 residues. Trimming cost V 5 bases and J 10 bases, with 19 bases left between them.

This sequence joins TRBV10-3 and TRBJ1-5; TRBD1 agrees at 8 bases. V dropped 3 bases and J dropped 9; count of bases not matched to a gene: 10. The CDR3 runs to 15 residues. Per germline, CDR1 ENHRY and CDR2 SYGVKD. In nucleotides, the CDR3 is TGTGCCATCAGTGAAACTGGACAGGGCTTATTGCCCCAGCATTTT. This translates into CAISETGQGLLPQHF.

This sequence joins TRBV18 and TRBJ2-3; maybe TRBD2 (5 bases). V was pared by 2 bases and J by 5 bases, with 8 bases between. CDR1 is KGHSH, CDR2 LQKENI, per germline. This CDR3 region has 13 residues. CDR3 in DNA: TGTGCCAGCTCACCAGGGAGTGGAGATACGCAGTATTTT. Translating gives CASSPGSGDTQYF.

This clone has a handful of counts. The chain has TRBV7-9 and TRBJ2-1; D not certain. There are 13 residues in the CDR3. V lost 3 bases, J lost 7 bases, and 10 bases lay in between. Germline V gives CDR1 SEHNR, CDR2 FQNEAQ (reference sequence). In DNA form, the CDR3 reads TGTGCCAGCAGCTTTCCAGCGCGGAATGAGCAGTTCTTC. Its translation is CASSFPARNEQFF.

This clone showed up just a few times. The CDR3 is CASSPQGAVTDTQYF. The CDR3, as DNA: TGTGCCAGCAGCCCACAGGGGGCAGTTACAGATACGCAGTATTTT. J is TRBJ2-3 and V is TRBV11-3, with TRBD1 identical over 9 bases. The germline V gene has CDR1 SGHNT and CDR2 YENEEA. J gave up 3 bases and V 5 bases, and 6 bases lay outside the gene matches. The length of the CDR3 is 15 residues.

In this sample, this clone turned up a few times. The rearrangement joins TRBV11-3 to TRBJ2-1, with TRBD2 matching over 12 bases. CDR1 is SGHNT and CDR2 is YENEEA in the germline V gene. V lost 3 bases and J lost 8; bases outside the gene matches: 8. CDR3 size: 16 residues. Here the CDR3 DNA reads TGTGCCAGCAGCTTCCCACTAGCGGGAGGAGGTGATGAGCAGTTCTTC. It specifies CASSFPLAGGGDEQFF.

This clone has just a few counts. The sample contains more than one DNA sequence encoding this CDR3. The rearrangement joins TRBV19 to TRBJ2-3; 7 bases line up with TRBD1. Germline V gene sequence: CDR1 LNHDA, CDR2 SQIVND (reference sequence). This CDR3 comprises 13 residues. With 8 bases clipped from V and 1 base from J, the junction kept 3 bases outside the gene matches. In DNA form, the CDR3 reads TGTGCCAGTCGAGACAGGGGCACAGATACGCAGTATTTT. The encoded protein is CASRDRGTDTQYF. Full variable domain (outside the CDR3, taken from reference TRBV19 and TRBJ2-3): DGGITQSPKYLFRKEGQNVTLSCEQNLNHDAMYWYRQDPGQGLRLIYYSQIVNDFQKGDIAEGYSVSREKKESFPLTVTSAQKNPTAFYLCASRDRGTDTQYFGPGTRLTVL.

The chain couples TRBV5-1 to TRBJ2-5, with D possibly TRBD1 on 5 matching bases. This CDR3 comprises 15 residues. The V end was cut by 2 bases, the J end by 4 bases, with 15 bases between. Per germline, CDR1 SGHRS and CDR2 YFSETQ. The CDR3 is CASSFLTGESETQYF. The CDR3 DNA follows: TGCGCCAGCAGCTTCTTAACAGGAGAATCAGAGACCCAGTACTTC.

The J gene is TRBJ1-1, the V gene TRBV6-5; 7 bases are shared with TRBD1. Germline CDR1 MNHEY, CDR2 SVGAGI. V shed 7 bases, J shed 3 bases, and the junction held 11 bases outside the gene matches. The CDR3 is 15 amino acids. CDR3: CASKNGDSWHTEAFF. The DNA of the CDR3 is TGTGCCAGCAAAAACGGGGACAGCTGGCACACTGAAGCTTTCTTT.

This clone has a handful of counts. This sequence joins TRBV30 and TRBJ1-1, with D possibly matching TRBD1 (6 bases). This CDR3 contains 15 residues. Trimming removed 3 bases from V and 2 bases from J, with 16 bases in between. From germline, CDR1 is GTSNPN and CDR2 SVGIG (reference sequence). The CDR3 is CAWRLKGGPNTEAFF. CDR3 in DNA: TGTGCCTGGAGACTTAAAGGGGGACCCAACACTGAAGCTTTCTTT. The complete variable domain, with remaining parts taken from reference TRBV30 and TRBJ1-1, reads SQTIHQWPATLVQPVGSPLSLECTVEGTSNPNLYWYRQAAGRGLQLLFYSVGIGQISSEVPQNLSASRPQDRQFILSSKKLLLSDSGFYLCAWRLKGGPNTEAFFGQGTRLTVV.

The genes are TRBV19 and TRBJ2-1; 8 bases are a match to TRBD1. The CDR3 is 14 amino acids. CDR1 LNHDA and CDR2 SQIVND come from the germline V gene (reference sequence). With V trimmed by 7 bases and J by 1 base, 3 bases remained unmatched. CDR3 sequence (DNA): TGTGCCAGTATCGACAGGGGTTCCTACAATGAGCAGTTCTTC. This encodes CASIDRGSYNEQFF.

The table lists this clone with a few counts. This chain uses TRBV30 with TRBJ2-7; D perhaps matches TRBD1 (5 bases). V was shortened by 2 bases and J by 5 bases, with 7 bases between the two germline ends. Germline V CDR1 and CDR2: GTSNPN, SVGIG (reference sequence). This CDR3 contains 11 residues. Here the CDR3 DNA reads TGTGCCTGGAGTACAGGAAACGAGCAGTACTTC. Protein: CAWSTGNEQYF.

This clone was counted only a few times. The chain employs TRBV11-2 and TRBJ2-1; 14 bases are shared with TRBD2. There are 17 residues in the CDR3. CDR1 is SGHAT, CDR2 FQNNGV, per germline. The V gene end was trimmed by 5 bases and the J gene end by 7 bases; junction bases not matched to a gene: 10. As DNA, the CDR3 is TGTGCCAGCAGCCCTTGGCCAGGGACTAGCGGGAGTAATGAGCAGTTCTTC. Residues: CASSPWPGTSGSNEQFF.

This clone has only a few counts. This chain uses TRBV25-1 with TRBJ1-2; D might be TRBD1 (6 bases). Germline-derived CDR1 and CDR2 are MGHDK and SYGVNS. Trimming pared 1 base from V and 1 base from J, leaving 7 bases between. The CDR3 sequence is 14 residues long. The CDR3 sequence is CASSESGVNYGYTF. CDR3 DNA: TGTGCCAGCAGTGAATCAGGGGTTAACTATGGCTACACCTTC.

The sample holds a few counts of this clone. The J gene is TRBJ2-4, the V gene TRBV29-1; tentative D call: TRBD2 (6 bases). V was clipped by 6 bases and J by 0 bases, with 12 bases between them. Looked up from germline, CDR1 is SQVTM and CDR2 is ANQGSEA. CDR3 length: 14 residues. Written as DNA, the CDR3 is TGCAGCGTCGCGGGACTTCTAGCCAAAAACATTCAGTACTTC. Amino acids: CSVAGLLAKNIQYF.

CDR3 region: CASSQDVRLAGVYEQYF. DNA for the CDR3: TGCGCCAGCAGCCAAGACGTAAGACTAGCGGGAGTTTACGAGCAGTACTTC. The genes are TRBV4-3 and TRBJ2-7; TRBD2 agrees at 12 bases. The ends lost 0 bases at V and 4 bases at J; junction bases unmatched: 7. Germline-derived CDR1 and CDR2 are LGHNA and YSLEER. The CDR3 loop spans 17 amino acids.